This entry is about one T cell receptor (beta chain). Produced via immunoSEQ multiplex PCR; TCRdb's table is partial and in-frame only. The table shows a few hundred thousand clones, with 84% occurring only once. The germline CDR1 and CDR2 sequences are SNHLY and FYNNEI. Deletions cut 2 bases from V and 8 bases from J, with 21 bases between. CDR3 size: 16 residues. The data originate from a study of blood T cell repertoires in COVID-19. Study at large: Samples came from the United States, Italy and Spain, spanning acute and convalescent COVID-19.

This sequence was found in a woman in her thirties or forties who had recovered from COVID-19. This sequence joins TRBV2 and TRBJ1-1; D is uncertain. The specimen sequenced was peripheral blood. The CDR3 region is CASSESPGGLQQEAFF. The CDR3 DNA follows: TGTGCCAGCAGTGAATCCCCAGGCGGGTTGCAGCAGGAAGCTTTCTTT.